These T cell receptor beta chains were read from a single sample in a study of regulatory T cells in long-lasting Graves disease. Each CDR3 protein is one row after TCRdb ran MiXCR on the multiplex PCR reads. There are hundreds of thousands of distinct CDR3 sequences in the sample; roughly 23% occur only once, and roughly 13% lies in the top ten. The sequenced sample was peripheral blood mononuclear cells (PBMCs), obtained when the disease was refractory, from a patient treated with antithyroid drugs. Source of these receptors: a female donor with Graves disease. CDR3s include the opening cysteine and the closing phenylalanine or tryptophan.

V: TRBV24-1
J: TRBJ1-5
CDR3: CATSDPGGNQPQHF

V: TRBV7-9
J: TRBJ2-7
CDR3: CASSALLAGLSYEQYF

V: TRBV4-1
J: TRBJ2-5
CDR3: CASSQESAGQETQYF

V: TRBV15
J: TRBJ2-7
CDR3: CATSRAGTDEQYF

V: TRBV18
J: TRBJ2-1
CDR3: CASSLPSGNEQFF

V: TRBV27
J: TRBJ2-1
CDR3: CASSSRQNEQFF

V: TRBV28
J: TRBJ2-3
CDR3: CASREGGFTDTQYF

V: TRBV15
J: TRBJ2-7
CDR3: CATSLDRGSYEQYF

V: TRBV6-1
J: TRBJ2-2
CDR3: CASTPTIGRTGELFF

V: TRBV29-1
J: TRBJ1-2
CDR3: CSVVVSGTHYGYTF

V: TRBV2
J: TRBJ1-6
CDR3: CASSARRPGSYNSPLHF

V: TRBV12-3/TRBV12-4
J: TRBJ2-7
CDR3: CASSWGTLKSYEQYF

V: TRBV6-2/TRBV6-3
J: TRBJ2-7
CDR3: CASSYNRRSEQYF

V: TRBV11-1
J: TRBJ2-5
CDR3: CASSSHGQQTQYF

V: TRBV20-1
J: TRBJ1-1
CDR3: CSAAPGNTEAFF

V: TRBV6-1
J: TRBJ2-5
CDR3: CASRSGTSGGTQYF

V: TRBV14
J: TRBJ2-2
CDR3: CASSQETSGSTGELFF

V: TRBV20-1
J: TRBJ2-7
CDR3: CSAAVREPYEQYF

V: TRBV3-1
J: TRBJ2-7
CDR3: CASSQFSGTTQEQYF

V: TRBV19
J: TRBJ1-1
CDR3: CASSMRLEKTEAFF

V: TRBV27
J: TRBJ1-5
CDR3: CASRGRVGNQPQHF

V: TRBV7-9
J: TRBJ2-7
CDR3: CASSSPSGTSSYEQYF

V: TRBV12-3/TRBV12-4
J: TRBJ1-6
CDR3: CASSLAGTYNSPLHF

V: TRBV6-1
J: TRBJ2-7
CDR3: CASTIGWGAYEQYF

V: TRBV28
J: TRBJ1-2
CDR3: CASSLWGTGDYGYTF

V: TRBV11-2
J: TRBJ2-7
CDR3: CASSLEAGGGYEQYF

V: TRBV6-1
J: TRBJ2-2
CDR3: CASRDKGAGTGELFF

V: TRBV10-1
J: TRBJ2-2
CDR3: CASSDLGIDGELFF

V: TRBV14
J: TRBJ2-7
CDR3: CASSQEGGPHEQYF

V: TRBV7-8
J: TRBJ2-2
CDR3: CASSPTSGTRTGELFF

V: TRBV11-2
J: TRBJ2-6
CDR3: CASRFWDGDSGANVLTF

V: TRBV27
J: TRBJ2-1
CDR3: CASSPLAGVFNEQFF

V: TRBV5-4
J: TRBJ2-2
CDR3: CASSSVPTGELFF

V: TRBV28
J: TRBJ1-4
CDR3: CASSLYTVNEKLFF

V: TRBV2
J: TRBJ1-5
CDR3: CASSEADRGGQPQHF

V: TRBV11-2
J: TRBJ1-3
CDR3: CASSLAGTGGSGNTIYF

V: TRBV9
J: TRBJ1-1
CDR3: CASSVVKSGSPEAFF

V: TRBV6-5
J: TRBJ2-7
CDR3: CASSSGRVGGEYEQYF

V: TRBV3-1
J: TRBJ2-1
CDR3: CASSQGQGGNEQFF

V: TRBV28
J: TRBJ1-5
CDR3: CASSTRGWSNQPQHF

V: TRBV5-1
J: TRBJ2-2
CDR3: CASSFELAGGHTGELFF

V: TRBV11-2
J: TRBJ1-4
CDR3: CASSQVRGGEKLFF

V: TRBV9
J: TRBJ2-7
CDR3: CASSVESGYEQYF

V: TRBV27
J: TRBJ1-3
CDR3: CASSNRDPGSGNTIYF

V: TRBV10-2
J: TRBJ2-3
CDR3: CASRVQGDTDTQYF

V: TRBV7-2
J: TRBJ1-3
CDR3: CASSPDLGVFDTIYF

V: TRBV12-3/TRBV12-4
J: TRBJ2-2
CDR3: CASSFSGELFF

V: TRBV9
J: TRBJ2-2
CDR3: CASSAGAANTGELFF

V: TRBV5-6
J: TRBJ2-5
CDR3: CASSLSGLEETQYF

V: TRBV28
J: TRBJ1-4
CDR3: CASSLGDGTNEKLFF

V: TRBV11-2
J: TRBJ2-3
CDR3: CASSQRELGGGQYF

V: TRBV10-3
J: TRBJ1-5
CDR3: CAISSGGTGNQPQHF

V: TRBV7-9
J: TRBJ2-5
CDR3: CASSAGLAGFWETQYF

V: TRBV5-1
J: TRBJ2-1
CDR3: CASSLEHSRYNEQFF

V: TRBV12-3/TRBV12-4
J: TRBJ2-1
CDR3: CASRLNRGQGAYNEQFF

V: TRBV7-2
J: TRBJ1-2
CDR3: CASSLEGGANYGYTF

V: TRBV2
J: TRBJ2-2
CDR3: CASSGSGGNTGELFF

V: TRBV11-3
J: TRBJ2-7
CDR3: CASSLIRITYEQYF

V: TRBV2
J: TRBJ2-5
CDR3: CASSLLSRQGAGETQYF